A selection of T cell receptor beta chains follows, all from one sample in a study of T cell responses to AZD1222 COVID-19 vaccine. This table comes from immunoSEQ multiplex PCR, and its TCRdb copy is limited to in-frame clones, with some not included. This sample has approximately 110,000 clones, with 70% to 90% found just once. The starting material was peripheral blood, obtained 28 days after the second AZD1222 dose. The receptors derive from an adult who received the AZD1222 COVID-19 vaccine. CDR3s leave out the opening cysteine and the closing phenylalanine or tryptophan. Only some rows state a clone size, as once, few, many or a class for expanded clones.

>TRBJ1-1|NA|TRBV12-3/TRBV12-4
ASKGWRNTEAF
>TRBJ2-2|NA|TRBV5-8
ASSNIGLAAVTGELF
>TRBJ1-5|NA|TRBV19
ASTPRDRVQPQH
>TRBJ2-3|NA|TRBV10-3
AISESWDRGLKFNTDTQY
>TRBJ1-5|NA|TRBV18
ASSPGQGGFGNQPQH
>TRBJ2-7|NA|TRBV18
ASSPGRDEQY
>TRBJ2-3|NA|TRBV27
ASSRLRADTQY
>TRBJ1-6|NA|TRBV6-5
ASLRDHNSPLH
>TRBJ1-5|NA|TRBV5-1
ASRRDTYSNQPQH
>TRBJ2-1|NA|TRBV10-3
AISESNNEQF
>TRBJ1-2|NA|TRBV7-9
ASSLVGFGYT
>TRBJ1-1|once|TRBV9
ASSVDTGAEAF
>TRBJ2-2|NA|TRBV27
ASRSNRDSSNTGELF
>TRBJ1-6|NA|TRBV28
ASSSGQRSYNSPLH
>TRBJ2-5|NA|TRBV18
ASQRGRQETQY
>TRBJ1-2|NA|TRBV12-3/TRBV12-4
ASSFQVFYGYT
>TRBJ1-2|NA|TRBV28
ASKINTGIHGYT
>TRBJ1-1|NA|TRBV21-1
ASSAQTGDPHTEAF
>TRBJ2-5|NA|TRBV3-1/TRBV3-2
ASSQATGAVETQY
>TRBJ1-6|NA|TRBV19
ASVDRANSPLH
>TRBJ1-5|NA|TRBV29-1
SVGSGNQPQH
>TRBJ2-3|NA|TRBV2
ASRPGDRAVTDTQY
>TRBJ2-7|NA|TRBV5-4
ASRREPGQTYEQY
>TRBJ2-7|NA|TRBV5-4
ASSLISRDRGSEQY
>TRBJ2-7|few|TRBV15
ATSNLAGDYEQY
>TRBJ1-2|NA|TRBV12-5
ASGLDSNYGYT
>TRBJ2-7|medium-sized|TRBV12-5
ASGYGAGVYEQY